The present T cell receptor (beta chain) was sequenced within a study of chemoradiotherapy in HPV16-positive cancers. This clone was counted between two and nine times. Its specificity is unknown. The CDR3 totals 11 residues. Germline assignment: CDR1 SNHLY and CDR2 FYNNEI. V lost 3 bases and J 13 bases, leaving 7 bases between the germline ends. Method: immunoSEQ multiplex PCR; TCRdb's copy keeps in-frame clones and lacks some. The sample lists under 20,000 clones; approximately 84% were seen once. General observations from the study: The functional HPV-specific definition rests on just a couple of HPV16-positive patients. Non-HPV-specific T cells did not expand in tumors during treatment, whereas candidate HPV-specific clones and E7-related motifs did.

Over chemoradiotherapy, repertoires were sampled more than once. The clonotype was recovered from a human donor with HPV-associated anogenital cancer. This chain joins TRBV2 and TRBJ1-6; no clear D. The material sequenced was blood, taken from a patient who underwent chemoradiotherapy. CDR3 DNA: TGTGCCAGCAGTGAGGCTTATCCCCTCCACTTT. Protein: CASSEAYPLHF. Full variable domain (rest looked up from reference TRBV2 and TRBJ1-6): EPEVTQTPSHQVTQMGQEVILRCVPISNHLYFYWYRQILGQKVEFLVSFYNNEISEKSEIFDDQFSVERPDGSNFTLKIRSTKLEDSAMYFCASSEAYPLHFGNGTRLTVT.